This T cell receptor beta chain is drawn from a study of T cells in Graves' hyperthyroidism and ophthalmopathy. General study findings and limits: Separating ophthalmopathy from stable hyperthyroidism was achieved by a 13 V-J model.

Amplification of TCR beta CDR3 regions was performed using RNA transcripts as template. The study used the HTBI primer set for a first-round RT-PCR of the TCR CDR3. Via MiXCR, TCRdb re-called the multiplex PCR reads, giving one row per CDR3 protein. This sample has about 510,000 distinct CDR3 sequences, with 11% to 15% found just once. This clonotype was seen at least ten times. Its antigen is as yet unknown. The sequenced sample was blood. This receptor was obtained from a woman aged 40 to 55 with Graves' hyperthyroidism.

CDR3 region: CASSLLQGDTEAFF. The CDR3 bases are TGCGCCAGCAGCTTATTACAGGGGGACACTGAAGCTTTCTTT. This rearrangement joins TRBV5-1 to TRBJ1-1, with 8 bases fitting TRBD1. The CDR3 extends over 14 amino acids. Per the germline V gene, CDR1 is SGHRS and CDR2 is YFSETQ. The ends lost 2 bases at V and 3 bases at J; junction bases unmatched: 3.